These 9 T cell receptor beta chains came from one sample sequenced in a study of spatial heterogeneity in lung cancer. TCRdb called the 5' RACE reads again in MiXCR, with one record for every CDR3 protein. The sample lists fewer than 30,000 distinct CDR3 sequences, around 10% occurring once. Time point indicated: blood at routine non-recurrence follow-up after resection. The source material was PBMCs, sampled at follow-up. The origin of the receptors is a male donor with early-stage non-small cell lung cancer.

This clonotype was detected a few times. This rearrangement joins TRBV5-1 to TRBJ1-1; unclear D gene. The CDR3 runs 16 residues. Trimming took 4 bases from V and 2 from J, leaving 18 bases between them. CDR1 and CDR2 (germline): SGHRS, YFSETQ. CDR3 DNA sequence: TGCGCCAGCAGCCCGTTGACGCTGACCCTCAACACTGAAGCTTTCTTT. Translating it yields CASSPLTLTLNTEAFF.

This clonotype was counted ten times or more. The chain recombines TRBV28 with TRBJ1-5; D gene uncertain. With 6 bases removed from V and 0 bases from J, the gap between germline ends came to 9 bases. The CDR3 spans 14 residues. Germline V CDR1 and CDR2: MDHEN, SYDVKM. CDR3 amino acids: CASSYLRSNQPQHF. The CDR3 bases are TGTGCCAGCAGCTACCTACGTAGCAATCAGCCCCAGCATTTT. Complete variable domain (other parts from reference TRBV28 and TRBJ1-5): DVKVTQSSRYLVKRTGEKVFLECVQDMDHENMFWYRQDPGLGLRLIYFSYDVKMKEKGDIPEGYSVSREKKERFSLILESASTNQTSMYLCASSYLRSNQPQHFGDGTRLSIL.

This clonotype was detected many times. The chain joins TRBV10-3 to TRBJ1-1, with no clear D. The germline V and J ends were trimmed by 2 bases and 4 bases, with 14 bases remaining between them. The CDR3 is made up of 15 amino acids. Germline V CDR1 and CDR2: ENHRY, SYGVKD. The CDR3 region has the DNA TGTGCCATCAGTGAGGGGGAGGGCTCGGGCACTGAAGCTTTCTTT. Its protein is CAISEGEGSGTEAFF.

The rearrangement uses TRBV28 and TRBJ2-7; no clear D. Germline CDR1 reads MDHEN; CDR2 reads SYDVKM. The length of the CDR3 is 12 residues. The V and J ends lost 2 bases and 2 bases respectively, with 4 bases between them. The CDR3 nucleotides are TGTGCCAGCAGTTTAGTTCCCTACGAGCAGTACTTC. It codes for CASSLVPYEQYF.

This clonotype was recorded at least ten times. V and J are TRBV4-1 and TRBJ2-5, with 10 bases matching TRBD2. This CDR3 region has 15 residues. In germline, CDR1 is MGHRA, CDR2 YSYEKL. The J segment lost 3 bases and the V segment lost 3 bases, leaving 4 bases of the junction unmatched. The CDR3 loop is CASSHPGTSEETQYF. The CDR3 DNA reads as TGCGCCAGCAGCCATCCCGGGACTAGCGAAGAGACCCAGTACTTC.

In its sample, this clonotype was seen a few times. V is TRBV3-1 and J is TRBJ1-2, with D possibly matching TRBD1 (5 bases). Germline CDR1 reads LGHDT; CDR2 reads YNNKEL (reference sequence). Trimming removed 5 bases from V and 2 bases from J, with 12 bases in between. The CDR3 totals 14 residues. CDR3 amino acids: CASSYGTGNYGYTF. The CDR3 DNA reads TGTGCCAGCAGCTATGGGACGGGGAACTATGGCTACACCTTC.

This clonotype occurred many times. The chain combines TRBV6-2 or TRBV6-3 with TRBJ1-1; D ambiguous. The CDR3 has 11 amino acids. The germline gives CDR1 MNHEY, CDR2 SVGEGT. The V and J ends lost 6 bases and 7 bases respectively, with 9 bases between them. Here the CDR3 reads CASRGEGEAFF. As DNA, the CDR3 is TGTGCCAGCAGGGGAGAGGGTGAAGCTTTCTTT.

The chain carries TRBV6-2 or TRBV6-3 and TRBJ1-2; no definite D call. This CDR3 is 13 amino acids long. V lost 8 bases and J 1 base, leaving 11 bases between the germline ends. Germline assignment: CDR1 MNHEY and CDR2 SVGEGT. In nucleotides, the CDR3 is TGTGCCAGCGAAAGGAGAGTTAACTATGGCTACACCTTC. It codes for CASERRVNYGYTF.

The chain couples TRBV29-1 to TRBJ2-5; D is ambiguous. V lost 0 bases and J 2 bases, leaving 7 bases between the germline ends. Germline V lookup: CDR1 SQVTM, CDR2 ANQGSEA. The CDR3 spans 13 residues. CDR3 nucleotide sequence: TGCAGCGTTGAAGACCCCGGGCAAGAGACCCAGTACTTC. This translates into CSVEDPGQETQYF.